The clone carrying this T cell receptor beta chain appeared many times. Next came a second PCR, run for about 7 to 12 cycles, which used a sample-barcoded 5' primer along with a J-beta primer mix. TCRdb reprocessed the 5' RACE reads via MiXCR and lists one record per CDR3 protein. The sample shows roughly 1.6 million distinct CDR3 sequences, about 32% of them seen only once. This entry belongs to a study of blood T cells in healthy people across ages. The sequenced material came from blood. The sequence was collected from a woman younger than 45 in good health.

CDR3 bases: TGCAGCGGGGTGGTAGCGGGAGGCATAAATCCCGCAGATACGCAGTATTTT. Its translation: CSGVVAGGINPADTQYF. The rearrangement uses TRBV29-1 and TRBJ2-3, with 10 bases identical to TRBD2. CDR1 and CDR2 (germline): SQVTM, ANQGSEA. The CDR3 runs to 17 residues. The V segment lost 7 bases and the J segment 4 bases; nucleotides outside the gene matches: 17.